The source of this TCR beta chain is a study of OX40 agonist ivuxolimab in advanced cancers. Study-wide background: Dosing consisted of intravenous ivuxolimab at 0.01 to 10 mg/kg every 2 weeks. General study findings and limits: Relative to CD4+, CD8+ T cells held more expanded clones on average. At 0.1 to 3.0 mg/kg and by week 6, CD4+ and CD8+ T cells in the blood had expanded clonally.

Patients had blood sampled at baseline and again on cycle 4 day 1 and cycle 7 day 1. CDR1 DFQATT and CDR2 SNEGSKA come from the germline V gene (reference sequence). This CDR3 is built from 11 residues. Trimming removed 6 bases from V and 4 bases from J, with 9 bases in between. TCRdb's copy holds only in-frame clones and misses some; the assay was immunoSEQ multiplex PCR. The sample lists approximately 40,000 clones; 82% were seen once. To note about this clone: Its matching antigen is unknown.

The TCR was taken from an adult with an advanced solid tumor such as melanoma, head and neck, liver or kidney cancer. The V call is TRBV20-1, the J call TRBJ1-2, with D unresolved. Sequencing used CD4+ or CD8+ T cells sorted from blood, obtained in a trial of the OX40 agonist ivuxolimab. The CDR3 DNA follows: TGCAGTGCCGCCGAGGGCTATGGCTACACCTTC. Amino acids: CSAAEGYGYTF.